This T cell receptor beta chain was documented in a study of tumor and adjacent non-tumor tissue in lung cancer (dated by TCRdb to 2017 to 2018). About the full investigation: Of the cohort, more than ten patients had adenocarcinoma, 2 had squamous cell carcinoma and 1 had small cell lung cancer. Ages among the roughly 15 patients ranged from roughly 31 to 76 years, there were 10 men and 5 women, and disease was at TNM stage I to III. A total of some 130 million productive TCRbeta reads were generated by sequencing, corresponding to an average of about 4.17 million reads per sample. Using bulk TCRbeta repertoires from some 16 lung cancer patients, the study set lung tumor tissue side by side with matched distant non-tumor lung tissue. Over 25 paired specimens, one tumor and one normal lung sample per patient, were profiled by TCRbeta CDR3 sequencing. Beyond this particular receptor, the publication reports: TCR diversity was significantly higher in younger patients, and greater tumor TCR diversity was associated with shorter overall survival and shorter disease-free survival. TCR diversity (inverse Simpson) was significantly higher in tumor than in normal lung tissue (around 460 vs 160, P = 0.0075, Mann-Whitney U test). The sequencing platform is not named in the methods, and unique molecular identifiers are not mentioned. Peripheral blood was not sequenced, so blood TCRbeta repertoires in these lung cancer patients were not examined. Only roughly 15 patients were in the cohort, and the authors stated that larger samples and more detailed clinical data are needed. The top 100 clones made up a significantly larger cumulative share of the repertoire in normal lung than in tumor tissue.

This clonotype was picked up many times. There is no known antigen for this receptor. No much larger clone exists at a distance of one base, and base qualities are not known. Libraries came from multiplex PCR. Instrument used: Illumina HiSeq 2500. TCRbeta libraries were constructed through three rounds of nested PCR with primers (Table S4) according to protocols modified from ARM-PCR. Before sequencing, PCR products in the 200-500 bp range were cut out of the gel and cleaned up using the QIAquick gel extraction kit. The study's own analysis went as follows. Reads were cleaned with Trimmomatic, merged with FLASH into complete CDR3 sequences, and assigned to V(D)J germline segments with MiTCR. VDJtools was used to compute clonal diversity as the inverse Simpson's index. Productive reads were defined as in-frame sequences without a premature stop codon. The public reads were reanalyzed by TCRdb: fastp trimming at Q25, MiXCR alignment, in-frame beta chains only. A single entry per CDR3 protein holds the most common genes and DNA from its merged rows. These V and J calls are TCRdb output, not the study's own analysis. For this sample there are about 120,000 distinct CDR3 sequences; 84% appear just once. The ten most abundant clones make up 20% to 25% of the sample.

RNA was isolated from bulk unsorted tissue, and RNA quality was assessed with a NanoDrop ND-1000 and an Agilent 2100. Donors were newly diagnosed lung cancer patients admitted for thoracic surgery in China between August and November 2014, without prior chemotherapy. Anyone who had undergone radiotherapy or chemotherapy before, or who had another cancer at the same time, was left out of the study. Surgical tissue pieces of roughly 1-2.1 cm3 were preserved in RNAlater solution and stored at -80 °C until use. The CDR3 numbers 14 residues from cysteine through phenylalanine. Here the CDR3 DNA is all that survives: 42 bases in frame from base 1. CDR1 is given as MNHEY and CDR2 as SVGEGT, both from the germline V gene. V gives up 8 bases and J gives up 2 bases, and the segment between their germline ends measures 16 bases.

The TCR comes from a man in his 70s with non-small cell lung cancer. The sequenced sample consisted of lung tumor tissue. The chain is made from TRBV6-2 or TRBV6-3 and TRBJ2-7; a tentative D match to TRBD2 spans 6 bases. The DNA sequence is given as TGTGCCAGCGGTGTGGGACTTCGAGCCTACGAGCAGTACTTC. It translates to CASGVGLRAYEQYF.